These 26 T cell receptor beta chains came from one sample sequenced in a study of blood T cell repertoires in COVID-19. Profiled with immunoSEQ multiplex PCR; TCRdb holds only in-frame clones, not every one. Here the sample spans 150,000 to 200,000 clones, 65% to 90% being singletons. Sequencing was done on a sample of PBMCs or T cells enriched from blood (not recorded which). These receptors were collected from a man between 50 and 59 years old who had recovered from COVID-19.

The chain employs TRBV5-1 and TRBJ2-7; TRBD1 is a possible D gene (5 bases). The CDR3 runs to 16 residues. CDR1 SGHRS and CDR2 YFSETQ come from the germline V gene. The V end lost 1 base, the J end lost 5 bases, and 19 bases lay between the germline ends. In nucleotides, the CDR3 is TGCGCCAGCAGCTTGTCTCCGTCATCCAGGGTGGACGAGCAGTACTTC. This gives the protein CASSLSPSSRVDEQYF.

The chain couples TRBV7-7 to TRBJ2-3; 7 bases match TRBD2. Looked up from germline, CDR1 is SSHAT and CDR2 is FNYEAQ (reference sequence). The CDR3 consists of 14 residues. Trimming at V came to 5 bases and at J to 4 bases, leaving 6 bases not matched to a gene. CDR3 amino acids: CASSPRGGADTQYF. CDR3 coding DNA: TGTGCCAGCAGCCCCCGTGGGGGGGCAGATACGCAGTATTTT. Supplemented by reference TRBV7-7 and TRBJ2-3, the full variable domain reads GAGVSQSPRYKVTKRGQDVTLRCDPISSHATLYWYQQALGQGPEFLTYFNYEAQPDKSGLPSDRFSAERPEGSISTLTIQRTEQRDSAMYRCASSPRGGADTQYFGPGTRLTVL.

This sequence joins TRBV3-1 (or the pseudogene TRBV3-2) and TRBJ1-2, with 10 bases aligning to TRBD1. Per germline, CDR1 LGHDT and CDR2 YNNKEL (reference sequence). With V trimmed by 2 bases and J by 4 bases, 4 bases remained unmatched. The CDR3 is 15 residues long. The chain's CDR3 is CASSQQRTGGYGYTF. CDR3 nucleotides: TGTGCCAGCAGCCAACAGAGGACAGGGGGCTATGGCTACACCTTC.

V usage is TRBV10-1 and J usage is TRBJ1-2; D not certain. Germline-derived CDR1 and CDR2 are WNHNN and SYGVQD (reference sequence). V dropped 5 bases and J dropped 2 bases, with 6 bases sitting between them. The CDR3 is made up of 12 amino acids. In DNA, the CDR3 is TGCGCCAGCAGTCCAGGCAACTATGGCTACACCTTC. It encodes CASSPGNYGYTF.

This clone has just a few counts. The chain combines TRBV19 with TRBJ1-2, with TRBD1 as a possible D gene (5 bases). Trimming removed 2 bases from V and 4 bases from J, with 8 bases in between. The germline gives CDR1 LNHDA, CDR2 SQIVND (reference sequence). CDR3 length equals 13 residues. CDR3 sequence reads: CASSITQGYGYTF. The CDR3, as DNA: TGTGCCAGTAGTATAACCCAGGGCTATGGCTACACCTTC.

CDR3 sequence: CATSDTGFNYGYTF. The DNA for the CDR3 is TGTGCCACCAGTGACACAGGGTTCAACTATGGCTACACCTTC. J is TRBJ1-2 and V is TRBV24-1; D may be TRBD1 (6 bases). Germline assignment: CDR1 KGHDR and CDR2 SFDVKD. The CDR3 extends over 14 amino acids. The V and J ends lost 4 bases and 2 bases respectively, with 10 bases between them.

The gene calls are TRBV10-2 and TRBJ2-6; no clear D gene. With 6 bases removed from V and 0 bases from J, the gap between germline ends came to 9 bases. CDR1 WSHSY and CDR2 SAAADI come from the germline V gene. The CDR3 sequence is 15 residues long. For the CDR3, the DNA is TGCGCCAGCAGGGCAGAATTCTCTGGGGCCAACGTCCTGACTTTC. Translation gives CASRAEFSGANVLTF.

This clone was recorded at least ten times. CDR3 sequence: CASSLVGRGEQYF. Here the CDR3 DNA reads TGTGCCAGCAGCTTAGTTGGGAGGGGTGAGCAGTACTTC. V usage is TRBV13 and J usage is TRBJ2-7, with TRBD2 matching 7 bases. The V segment lost 1 base and the J segment 7 bases; nucleotides outside the gene matches: 4. The germline CDR1 and CDR2 sequences are PRHDT and FYEKMQ (reference sequence). CDR3 length equals 13 residues.

The gene calls are TRBV7-2 and TRBJ2-1; D is perhaps TRBD2 (5 bases). Germline V gene lookup returns CDR1 SGHTA and CDR2 FQGNSA. The CDR3 totals 15 residues. With 1 base removed from V and 1 base from J, the gap between germline ends came to 8 bases. The CDR3 protein is CASSLVGGSYNEQFF. The CDR3 nucleotides read TGTGCCAGCAGCTTAGTTGGCGGGTCCTACAATGAGCAGTTCTTC.

This clone appeared a single time. This chain connects TRBV6-5 to TRBJ2-1; TRBD1 is a possible D gene (6 bases). Trimming removed 5 bases at V and 7 bases at J, with 12 bases between. The length of the CDR3 is 13 residues. From germline, CDR1 is MNHEY and CDR2 SVGAGI. CDR3 sequence reads: CASSRTGQNEQFF. In DNA form, the CDR3 reads TGTGCCAGCAGTCGAACCGGACAGAATGAGCAGTTCTTC.

The CDR3 DNA is TGTCTCCCTCCCACGCGGGGCTACACCTTC. It specifies CLPPTRGYTF. V and J are TRBV6-4 and TRBJ1-2, with D uncertain. The CDR3 spans 10 residues. The germline V gene has CDR1 MRHNA and CDR2 SNTAGT.

V is TRBV19 and J is TRBJ1-5; a possible D gene is TRBD1 (6 bases). In germline, CDR1 is LNHDA, CDR2 SQIVND (reference sequence). V gave up 1 base and J gave up 2 bases, with 12 bases separating them. The length of the CDR3 is 16 residues. DNA of the CDR3: TGTGCCAGTAGTATAGGGGTCAGGGGTGGCAATCAGCCCCAGCATTTT. This encodes CASSIGVRGGNQPQHF.

This clone appeared once. The DNA of the CDR3 is TGTGCTAGTGGTTTGGGAGAAAAGACTAGCGGGGTTAACACCGGGGAGCTGTTTTTT. It encodes CASGLGEKTSGVNTGELFF. V and J are TRBV12-5 and TRBJ2-2; 11 positions match TRBD2. V gave up 1 base and J gave up 2 bases; unmatched junction bases: 9. The CDR3 is made up of 19 amino acids. Per the germline V gene, CDR1 is LGHNT and CDR2 is FRNRAP.

The chain carries TRBV5-1 and TRBJ1-5; 10 positions match TRBD1. Losses at the gene ends were 4 bases for V and 6 bases for J; bases not matched to a gene: 7. This CDR3 comprises 15 residues. Germline V CDR1 and CDR2: SGHRS, YFSETQ. This CDR3 is CASSPGTGVGQPQHF. DNA for the CDR3: TGCGCCAGCAGCCCCGGGACAGGGGTAGGTCAGCCCCAGCATTTT.

The rearrangement uses TRBV5-4 and TRBJ2-7, with D possibly matching TRBD2 (5 bases). The CDR3 extends over 14 amino acids. CDR1 and CDR2 from the germline V gene are SGHNT and YYREEE (reference sequence). V gave up 4 bases and J gave up 5 bases, with 16 bases separating them. The CDR3 sequence: CASSAGLLPHEQYF. DNA of the CDR3: TGTGCCAGCAGCGCCGGACTCCTTCCCCACGAGCAGTACTTC.

This sequence joins TRBV6-5 and TRBJ2-5, with a weak D call TRBD1 (6 bases). The germline V gene has CDR1 MNHEY and CDR2 SVGAGI. Trimming stripped 7 bases from V and 9 bases from J, with 21 bases between. The CDR3 consists of 14 residues. This CDR3 reads CASKRQAPSEAQYF. The CDR3 DNA reads as TGTGCCAGCAAAAGACAGGCCCCATCGGAGGCCCAGTACTTC.

This clone showed up just once. The rearrangement joins TRBV11-2 to TRBJ2-3; 9 nucleotides agree with TRBD2. This CDR3 has 19 amino acids. J lost 2 bases, V lost 1 base, and 13 bases had no gene match. The germline gives CDR1 SGHAT, CDR2 FQNNGV. CDR3 protein: CASSLVLKERGASTDTQYF. The CDR3 coding sequence is TGTGCCAGCAGCTTAGTCCTAAAAGAGCGGGGGGCCTCCACAGATACGCAGTATTTT. Looking up the rest from reference TRBV11-2 and TRBJ2-3 gives the full variable domain: EAGVAQSPRYKIIEKRQSVAFWCNPISGHATLYWYQQILGQGPKLLIQFQNNGVVDDSQLPKDRFSAERLKGVDSTLKIQPAKLEDSAVYLCASSLVLKERGASTDTQYFGPGTRLTVL.

This clone was observed a handful of times. The chain combines TRBV14 with TRBJ2-3; D gene ambiguous. This CDR3 spans 14 amino acids. The V and J ends lost 4 bases and 2 bases respectively, with 10 bases between them. Per germline, CDR1 SGHDN and CDR2 FVKESK. CDR3 in amino acids: CASSLLQITDTQYF. CDR3 in DNA: TGTGCCAGCAGCCTTCTACAGATCACAGATACGCAGTATTTT.

Only one count was recorded for this clone. V is TRBV30 and J is TRBJ1-1; D perhaps matches TRBD1 (5 bases). CDR1 GTSNPN and CDR2 SVGIG come from the germline V gene (reference sequence). V gave up 1 base and J gave up 0 bases, with 9 bases separating them. The CDR3 runs 14 residues. CDR3 sequence: CAWSGTPLNTEAFF. DNA for the CDR3: TGTGCCTGGAGTGGGACACCACTGAACACTGAAGCTTTCTTT.

This sequence joins TRBV10-3 and TRBJ1-4, with 7 bases that match TRBD1. Germline trimming cut 5 bases from V and 2 bases from J; bases unmatched to any gene: 14. Germline V gene lookup returns CDR1 ENHRY and CDR2 SYGVKD. This CDR3 contains 18 residues. CDR3 coding DNA: TGTGCCATCAGTCCGACGGCTAGGGGGCTGGGGACTAATGAAAAACTGTTTTTT. Translation: CAISPTARGLGTNEKLFF.

This clone was observed a single time. The chain combines TRBV18 with TRBJ1-1, with D possibly being TRBD1 (5 bases). V was trimmed by 3 bases and J by 3 bases, leaving 8 bases between them. The CDR3 is 13 residues long. Germline assignment: CDR1 KGHSH and CDR2 LQKENI. CDR3 protein: CASSPEGDTEAFF. The CDR3 DNA follows: TGTGCCAGCTCACCGGAAGGGGACACTGAAGCTTTCTTT.

V gene TRBV4-1 combines with J gene TRBJ2-1; 10 bases line up with TRBD2. Germline assignment: CDR1 MGHRA and CDR2 YSYEKL. Trimming took 0 bases from V and 6 from J; bases not matched to a gene: 5. CDR3 length: 16 residues. CDR3 sequence reads: CASSQDPLAGINEQFF. CDR3 DNA sequence: TGCGCCAGCAGCCAAGATCCACTAGCGGGGATCAATGAGCAGTTCTTC.

This chain links TRBV20-1 with TRBJ2-5, with 8 bases aligning to TRBD1. Germline loops: CDR1 DFQATT, CDR2 SNEGSKA (reference sequence). V lost 6 bases and J lost 7; bases outside the gene matches: 1. The CDR3 totals 10 residues. CDR3 nucleotide sequence: TGCAGTGCCCAGGGGGCGACCCAGTACTTC. This gives the protein CSAQGATQYF.

The V gene is TRBV19, the J gene TRBJ2-7; 8 bases match TRBD1. The ends lost 8 bases at V and 6 bases at J; junction bases unmatched: 9. The length of the CDR3 is 13 residues. The germline gives CDR1 LNHDA, CDR2 SQIVND (reference sequence). CDR3 residues: CASGKSGGVEQYF. As DNA, the CDR3 is TGTGCCAGTGGCAAGTCAGGGGGCGTCGAGCAGTACTTC.

The J gene is TRBJ1-1, the V gene TRBV6-5; TRBD1 agrees at 7 bases. With V trimmed by 9 bases and J by 1 base, 5 bases remained unmatched. Germline values: CDR1 MNHEY, CDR2 SVGAGI. The CDR3 runs 13 residues. The DNA of the CDR3 is TGTGCCAGTCAACAGGGGACGAACACTGAAGCTTTCTTT. Its protein product is CASQQGTNTEAFF.

J is TRBJ1-2 and V is TRBV19; TRBD1 matches at 7 bases. V shed 1 base, J shed 7 bases, and the junction held 9 bases outside the gene matches. This CDR3 contains 15 residues. Germline CDR1 and CDR2: LNHDA and SQIVND (reference sequence). CDR3 in DNA: TGTGCCAGTAGTATAGTGGGAATGACAGGGTCTGGCTACACCTTC. It translates to CASSIVGMTGSGYTF.